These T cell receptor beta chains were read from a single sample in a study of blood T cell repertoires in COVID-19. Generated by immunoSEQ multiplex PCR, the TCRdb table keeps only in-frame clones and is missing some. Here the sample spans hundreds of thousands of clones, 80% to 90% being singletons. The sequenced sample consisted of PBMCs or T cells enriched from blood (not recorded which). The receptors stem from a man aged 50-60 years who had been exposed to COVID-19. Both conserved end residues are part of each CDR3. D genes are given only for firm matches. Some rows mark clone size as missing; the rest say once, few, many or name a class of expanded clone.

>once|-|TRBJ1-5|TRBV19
TGTGCCAGTAGAGGAGGTGTTGGTCAGCCCCAGCATTTT
CASRGGVGQPQHF
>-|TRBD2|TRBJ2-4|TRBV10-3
TGTGCCATCAGTGGACTAGCGGGTACTGGAAACATTCAGTACTTC
CAISGLAGTGNIQYF
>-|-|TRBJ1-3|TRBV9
TGTGCCAGCAGCGTAGACGGGAGGGGAGTAAACACCATATATTTT
CASSVDGRGVNTIYF
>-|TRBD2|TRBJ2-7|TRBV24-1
TGTGCCACCAGTGCTGCGGGGGGCCAAATAGAGCAGTACTTC
CATSAAGGQIEQYF
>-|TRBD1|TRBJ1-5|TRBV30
TGTGCCTGGAGTAAAGGACAGGGAGGACAGCCCCAGCATTTT
CAWSKGQGGQPQHF
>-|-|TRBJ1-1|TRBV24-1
TGTGCCACCAGTGACCCCGGGGAGAACGCTTTCTTT
CATSDPGENAFF
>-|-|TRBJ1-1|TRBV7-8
TGTGCCAGCAGACATAGGGGACAACAAGCTTTCTTT
CASRHRGQQAFF
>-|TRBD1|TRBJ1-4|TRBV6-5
TGTGCCAGCAGGGGACAGCCTGCAACTAATGAAAAACTGTTTTTT
CASRGQPATNEKLFF
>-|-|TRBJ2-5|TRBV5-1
TGCGCCAGCAGCTTGCGACAGGAACAAGAGACCCAGTACTTC
CASSLRQEQETQYF
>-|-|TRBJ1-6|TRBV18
TGTGCCAGCTCACCAGACCCTGCGGGATCACCCCTCCACTTT
CASSPDPAGSPLHF
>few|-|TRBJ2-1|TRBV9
TGTGCCAGCAGCGTAGAAGTGGGCCGATACAATGAGCAGTTCTTC
CASSVEVGRYNEQFF
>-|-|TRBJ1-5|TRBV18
TGTGCCAGCTCACCAAACCAGGGCCCCCTCCCCCAGCATTTT
CASSPNQGPLPQHF
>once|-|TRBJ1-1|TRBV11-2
TGTGCCAGCAGCTTAGACAGGATTTCTGAAGCTTTCTTT
CASSLDRISEAFF
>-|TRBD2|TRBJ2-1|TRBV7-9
TGTGCCAGCAGCTGGGGGCTAGCGGGAACCAATGAGCAGTTCTTC
CASSWGLAGTNEQFF
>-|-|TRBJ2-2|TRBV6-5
TGTGCCACCTCTAGCGTTTCCGGGGAGCTGTTTTTT
CATSSVSGELFF
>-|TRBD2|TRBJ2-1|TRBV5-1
TGCGCCAGCAGCCAAGGGACTAGCGGGAGAATCAATGAGCAGTTCTTC
CASSQGTSGRINEQFF
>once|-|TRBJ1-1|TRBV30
TGTGCCTGGAGTCGGGGGACTGAAGCTTTCTTT
CAWSRGTEAFF
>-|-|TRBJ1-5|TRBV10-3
TGTGCCATCAGTGCACAGGCAAATCAGCCCCAGCATTTT
CAISAQANQPQHF
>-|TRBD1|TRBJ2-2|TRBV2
TGTGCCAGCAGCGCCCAGGGACAGGGGAACACCGGGGAGCTGTTTTTT
CASSAQGQGNTGELFF
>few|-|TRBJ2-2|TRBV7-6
TGTGCCAGCAGCTTAGAGACGGGAGCGAACACCGGGGAGCTGTTTTTT
CASSLETGANTGELFF
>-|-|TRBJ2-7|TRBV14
TGTGCCAGCAGTCTAGGGTTGGGGCTGGCCTACGAGCAGTACTTC
CASSLGLGLAYEQYF
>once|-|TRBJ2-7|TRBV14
TGTGCCAGCAGCCAAGGCCAGGGTCAGGGGAGCTCCTACGAGCAGTACTTC
CASSQGQGQGSSYEQYF
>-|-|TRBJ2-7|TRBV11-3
TGTGCCAGCAGCCCGCGGGGCCAAGGATCCGACGAGCAGTACTTC
CASSPRGQGSDEQYF
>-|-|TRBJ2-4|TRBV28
TGTGCCAGCAGTTTATTAGCGGAGGGAGCCAAAAACATTCAGTACTTC
CASSLLAEGAKNIQYF
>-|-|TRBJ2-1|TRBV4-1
TGCGCCAGCAGCCAGACCGGGACTCAATTCGATGAGCAGTTCTTC
CASSQTGTQFDEQFF
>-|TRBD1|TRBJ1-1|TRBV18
TGTGCCAGCTCAGCTGGGACAGCCACTGAAGCTTTCTTT
CASSAGTATEAFF
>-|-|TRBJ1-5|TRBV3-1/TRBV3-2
TGTGCCAGCAGCCAAGATCCGGGGGGTCAGCCCCAGCATTTT
CASSQDPGGQPQHF
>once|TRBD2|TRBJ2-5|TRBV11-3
TGTGCCAGCAGCTTAGAGGGGCTAGCGGGAGAAGAGACCCAGTACTTC
CASSLEGLAGEETQYF
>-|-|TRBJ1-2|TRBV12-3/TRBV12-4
TGTGCCAGCAGGGAGGGTCGGAGCTATGGCTACACCTTC
CASREGRSYGYTF
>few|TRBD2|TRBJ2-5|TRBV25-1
TGTGCCAGCAGCGAGGGCGGAGGGAGGGAGCAAGAGACCCAGTACTTC
CASSEGGGREQETQYF
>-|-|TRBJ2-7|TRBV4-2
TGTGCCAGCAGCCAAGTAAAGGGGACCTACGAGCAGTACTTC
CASSQVKGTYEQYF
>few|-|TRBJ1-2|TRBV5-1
TGCGCCAGCAGCTTTACAGGGCTTGGCTATGGCTACACCTTC
CASSFTGLGYGYTF
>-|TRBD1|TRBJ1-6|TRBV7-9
TGTGCCAGCAGCCCGGACAGGGGAAGTCCCTATAATTCACCCCTCCACTTT
CASSPDRGSPYNSPLHF
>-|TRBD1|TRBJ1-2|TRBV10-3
TGTGCCATCAGCGGACAGGGGCGCAGTTATGGCTACACCTTC
CAISGQGRSYGYTF
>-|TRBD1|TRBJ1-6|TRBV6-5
TGTGCCAGCAGAGGACCCAGGGGGCGCGCACCCCTCCACTTT
CASRGPRGRAPLHF
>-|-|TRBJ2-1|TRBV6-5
TGTGCCAGCAGTTACCTGGCAGGCAATGAGCAGTTCTTC
CASSYLAGNEQFF
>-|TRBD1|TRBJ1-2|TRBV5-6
TGTGCCAGCAGCTGGAGAGACAGGGTTGGCTACACCTTC
CASSWRDRVGYTF
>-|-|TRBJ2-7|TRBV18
TGTGCCAGCTCACCAGGCAGATTCTACGAGCAGTACTTC
CASSPGRFYEQYF
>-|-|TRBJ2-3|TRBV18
TGTGCCAGCTCACCAAACAGGGAGAGCACAGATACGCAGTATTTT
CASSPNRESTDTQYF
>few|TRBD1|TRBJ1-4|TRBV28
TGTGCCAGCAGTACACAGGGGGCTAATGAAAAACTGTTTTTT
CASSTQGANEKLFF
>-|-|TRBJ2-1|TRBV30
TGTGCCTGGAGTGACTCACTAGGGAATGAGCAGTTCTTC
CAWSDSLGNEQFF
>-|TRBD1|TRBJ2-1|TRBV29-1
TGCAGCGTTGGGGGAGGACAGGGGGCTTTGTACAATGAGCAGTTCTTC
CSVGGGQGALYNEQFF
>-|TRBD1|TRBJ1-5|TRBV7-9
TGTGCCAGCAGCACAGGGACAGACAATCAGCCCCAGCATTTT
CASSTGTDNQPQHF
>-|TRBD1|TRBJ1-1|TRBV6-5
TGTGCCAGCAGCCGGACAGGGGACCTGAACACTGAAGCTTTCTTT
CASSRTGDLNTEAFF
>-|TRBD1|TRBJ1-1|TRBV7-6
TGTGCCAGCAGCTTAAGGAGACAGGGGAACACTGAAGCTTTCTTT
CASSLRRQGNTEAFF